This T cell receptor beta chain was observed in a study of T cell repertoires in cytomegalovirus infection. Study summary: CMV infection together with matching HLA type was indicated by public TCR beta signatures. Study findings and constraints: Carriage of CMV together with the relevant HLA was identifiable through cumulative public TCR beta family frequency.

TCRdb independently ran MiXCR on the reads; one entry per CDR3 protein. The sample holds 300,000 to 450,000 distinct CDR3 sequences, 18% seen once. As regards this clonotype: Its antigen is currently unknown.

Looked up from germline, CDR1 is MNHNS and CDR2 is SASEGT. The CDR3 runs 14 residues. V was cut by 6 bases and J by 6 bases, with 17 bases left in between. The V gene is TRBV6-1, the J gene TRBJ1-2; no firm D call. The sequence derives from a human donor in good health (CMV status not recorded). Some clones in this sample may be carry-over from other donors' samples. Sequenced material: PBMCs. CDR3 amino acids: CASSQRLAGDGYTF. The CDR3 DNA sequence: TGTGCCAGCAGCCAGAGGCTCGCCGGGGATGGCTACACCTTC.